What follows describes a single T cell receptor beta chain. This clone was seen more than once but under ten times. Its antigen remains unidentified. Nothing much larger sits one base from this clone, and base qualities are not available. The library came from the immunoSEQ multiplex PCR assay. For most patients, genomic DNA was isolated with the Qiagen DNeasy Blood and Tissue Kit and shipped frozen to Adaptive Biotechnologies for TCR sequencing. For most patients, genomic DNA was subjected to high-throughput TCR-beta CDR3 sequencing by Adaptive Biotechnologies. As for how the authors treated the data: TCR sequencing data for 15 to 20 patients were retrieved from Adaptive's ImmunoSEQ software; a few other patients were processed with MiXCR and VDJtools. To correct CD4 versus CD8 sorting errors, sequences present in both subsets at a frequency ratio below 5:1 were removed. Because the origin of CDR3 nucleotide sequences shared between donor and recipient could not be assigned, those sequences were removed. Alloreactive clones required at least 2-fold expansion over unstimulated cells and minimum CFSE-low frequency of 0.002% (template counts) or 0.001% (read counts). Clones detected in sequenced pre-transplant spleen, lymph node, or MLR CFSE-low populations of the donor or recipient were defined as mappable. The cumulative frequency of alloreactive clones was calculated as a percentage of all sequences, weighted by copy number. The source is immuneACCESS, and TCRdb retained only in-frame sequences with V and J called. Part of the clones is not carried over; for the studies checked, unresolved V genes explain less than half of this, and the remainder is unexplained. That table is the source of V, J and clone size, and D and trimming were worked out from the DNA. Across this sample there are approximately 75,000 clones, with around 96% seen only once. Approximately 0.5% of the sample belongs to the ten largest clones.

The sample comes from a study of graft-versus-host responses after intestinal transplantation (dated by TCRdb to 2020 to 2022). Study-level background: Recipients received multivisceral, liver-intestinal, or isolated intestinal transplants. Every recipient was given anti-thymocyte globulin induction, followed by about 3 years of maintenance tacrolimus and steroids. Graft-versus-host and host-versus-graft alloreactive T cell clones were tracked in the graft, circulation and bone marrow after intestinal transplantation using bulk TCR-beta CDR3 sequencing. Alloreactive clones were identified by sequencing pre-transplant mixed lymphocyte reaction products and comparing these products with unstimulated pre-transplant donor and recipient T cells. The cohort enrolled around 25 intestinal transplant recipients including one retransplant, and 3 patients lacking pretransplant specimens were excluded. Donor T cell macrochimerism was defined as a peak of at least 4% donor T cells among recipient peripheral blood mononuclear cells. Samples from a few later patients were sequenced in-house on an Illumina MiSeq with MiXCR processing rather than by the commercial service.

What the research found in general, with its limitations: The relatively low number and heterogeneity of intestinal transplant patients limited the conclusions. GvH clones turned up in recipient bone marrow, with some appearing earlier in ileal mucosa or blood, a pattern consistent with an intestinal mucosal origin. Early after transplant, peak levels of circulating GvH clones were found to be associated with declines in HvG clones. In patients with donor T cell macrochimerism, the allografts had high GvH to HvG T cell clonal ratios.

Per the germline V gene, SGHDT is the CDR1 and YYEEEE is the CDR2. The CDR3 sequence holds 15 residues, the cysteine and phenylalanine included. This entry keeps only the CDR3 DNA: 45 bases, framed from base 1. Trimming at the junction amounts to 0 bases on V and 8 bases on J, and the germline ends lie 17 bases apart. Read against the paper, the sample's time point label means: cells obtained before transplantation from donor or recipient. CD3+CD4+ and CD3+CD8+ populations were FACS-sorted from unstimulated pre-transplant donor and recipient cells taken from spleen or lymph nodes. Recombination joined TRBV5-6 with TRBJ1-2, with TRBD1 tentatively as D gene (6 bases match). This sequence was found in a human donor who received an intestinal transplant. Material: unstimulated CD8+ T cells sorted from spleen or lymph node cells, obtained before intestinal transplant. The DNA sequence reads TGTGCCAGCAGCTTGGTCTTTGTTGGCGGGGGCGGCTACACCTTC. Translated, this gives CASSLVFVGGGGYTF.